This T cell receptor beta chain was documented in a study of monozygotic twins with inflammatory bowel disease. Study results and limitations: Patient-to-patient differences in immunosuppressive treatment may have added variability to the repertoires.

From the 5' RACE reads, TCRdb lists one entry per CDR3 protein and no DNA. The sample data list 200,000 to 250,000 distinct CDR3 sequences. CDR1 SNHLY and CDR2 FYNNEI come from the germline V gene. CDR3 length: 12 amino acids. Donors each contributed one blood sample measuring 2 to 2.5 ml. A note on this clonotype: Its antigen is not known.

This TCR derives from a human donor with ulcerative colitis or Crohn's disease, or a healthy co-twin of an affected twin (not recorded which). The chain carries TRBV2 and TRBJ2-3. The sequencing sample was made of blood. CDR3 sequence: CASSSSPDTQYF.